This TCR beta chain was captured in a study of blood T cell repertoires in COVID-19. Background on the study: Sources were T cells, B-cell-depleted T cells, or PBMCs; the material itself was cDNA or gDNA.

The CDR3 contains 15 residues. V was trimmed by 7 bases and J by 2 bases, leaving 16 bases between them. Germline CDR1 reads SGHAT; CDR2 reads FQNNGV. The authors' processing: Amplification from reference gene primers served as the basis for estimated nucleated cell counts. The table came from immunoSEQ multiplex PCR; TCRdb's copy has only in-frame clones and leaves some out. V, J and clone size were drawn from that table, and D and trimming were deduced from the DNA. The sample holds over 70,000 clones, roughly 76% seen once. The source is a woman aged 80 or older with active or convalescent COVID-19. The rearrangement uses TRBV11-2 and TRBJ2-3; D is perhaps TRBD2 (6 bases). The sample taken for sequencing was peripheral blood. Here the CDR3 reads CASTLGGPLTDTQYF. CDR3 coding DNA: TGTGCCAGCACCTTGGGGGGACCCCTCACAGATACGCAGTATTTT.